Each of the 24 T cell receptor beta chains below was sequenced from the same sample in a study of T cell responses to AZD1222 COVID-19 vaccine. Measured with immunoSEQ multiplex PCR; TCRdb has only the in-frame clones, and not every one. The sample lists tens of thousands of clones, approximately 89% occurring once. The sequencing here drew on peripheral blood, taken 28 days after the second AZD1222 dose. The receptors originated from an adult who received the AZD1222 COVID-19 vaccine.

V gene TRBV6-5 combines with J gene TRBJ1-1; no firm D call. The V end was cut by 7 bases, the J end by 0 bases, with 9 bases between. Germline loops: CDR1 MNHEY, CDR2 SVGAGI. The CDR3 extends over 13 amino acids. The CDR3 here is CASTTTVNTEAFF. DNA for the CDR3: TGTGCCAGCACCACCACAGTGAACACTGAAGCTTTCTTT.

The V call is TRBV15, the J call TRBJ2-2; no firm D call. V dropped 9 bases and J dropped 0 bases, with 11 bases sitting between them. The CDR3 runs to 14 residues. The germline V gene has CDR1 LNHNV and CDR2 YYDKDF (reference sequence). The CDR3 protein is CATSTTPNTGELFF. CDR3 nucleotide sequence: TGTGCCACATCCACTACCCCGAACACCGGGGAGCTGTTTTTT.

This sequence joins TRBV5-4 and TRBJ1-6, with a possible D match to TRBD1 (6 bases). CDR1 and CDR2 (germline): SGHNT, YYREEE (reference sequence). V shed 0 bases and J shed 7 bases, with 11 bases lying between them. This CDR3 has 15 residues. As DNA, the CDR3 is TGTGCCAGCAGCTTGGCCAGGGGTTTGAATTCACCCCTCCACTTT. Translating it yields CASSLARGLNSPLHF.

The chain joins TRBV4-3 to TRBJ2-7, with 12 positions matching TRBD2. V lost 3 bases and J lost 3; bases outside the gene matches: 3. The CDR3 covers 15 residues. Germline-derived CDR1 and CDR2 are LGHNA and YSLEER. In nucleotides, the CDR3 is TGCGCCAGCAGCCAGGCGACTAGCGGGGGCTACGAGCAGTACTTC. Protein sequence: CASSQATSGGYEQYF.

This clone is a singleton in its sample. In DNA form, the CDR3 reads TGTGCCAGTAGTGTGCCGAATTCACCCCTCCACTTT. It codes for CASSVPNSPLHF. This chain uses TRBV19 with TRBJ1-6; D not resolved. The CDR3 totals 12 residues. Germline loops: CDR1 LNHDA, CDR2 SQIVND (reference sequence). V lost 5 bases, J lost 7 bases, and 6 bases lay in between.

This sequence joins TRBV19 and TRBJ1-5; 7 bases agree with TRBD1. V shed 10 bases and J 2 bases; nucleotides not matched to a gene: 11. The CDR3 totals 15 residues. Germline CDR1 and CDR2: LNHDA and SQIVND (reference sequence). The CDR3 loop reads CATRGIDRGNQPQHF. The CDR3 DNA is TGTGCCACAAGGGGGATTGACAGGGGCAATCAGCCCCAGCATTTT.

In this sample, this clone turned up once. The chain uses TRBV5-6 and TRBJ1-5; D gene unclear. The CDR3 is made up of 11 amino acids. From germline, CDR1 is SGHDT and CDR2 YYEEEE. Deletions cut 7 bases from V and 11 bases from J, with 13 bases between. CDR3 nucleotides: TGTGCCAGCTCTCGTATCTGGTCCCAGCATTTT. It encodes CASSRIWSQHF.

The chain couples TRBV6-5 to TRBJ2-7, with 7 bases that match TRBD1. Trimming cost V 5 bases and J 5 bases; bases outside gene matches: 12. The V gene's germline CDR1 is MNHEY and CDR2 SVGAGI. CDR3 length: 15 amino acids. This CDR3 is CASSRTPKDRDEQYV. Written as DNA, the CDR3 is TGTGCCAGCAGTCGAACACCGAAAGACAGGGACGAGCAGTACGTC.

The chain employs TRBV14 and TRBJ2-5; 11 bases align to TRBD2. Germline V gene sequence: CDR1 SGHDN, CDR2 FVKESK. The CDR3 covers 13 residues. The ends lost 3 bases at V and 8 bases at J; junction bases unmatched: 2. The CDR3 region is CASSQLAGGTQYF. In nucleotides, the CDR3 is TGTGCCAGCAGCCAGCTAGCGGGGGGAACCCAGTACTTC.

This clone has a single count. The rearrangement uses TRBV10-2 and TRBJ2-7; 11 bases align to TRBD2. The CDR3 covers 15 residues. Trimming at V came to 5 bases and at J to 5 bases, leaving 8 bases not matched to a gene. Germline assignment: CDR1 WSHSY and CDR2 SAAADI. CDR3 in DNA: TGCGCCAGCAGTACAATAGCGGGGGGGCCCAACGAGCAGTACTTC. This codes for CASSTIAGGPNEQYF.

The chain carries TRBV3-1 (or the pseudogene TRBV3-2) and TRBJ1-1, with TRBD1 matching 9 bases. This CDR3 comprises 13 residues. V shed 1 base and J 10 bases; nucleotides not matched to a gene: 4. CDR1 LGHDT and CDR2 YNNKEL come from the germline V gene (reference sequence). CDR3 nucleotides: TGTGCCAGCAGCCAAGTTGAGACAGGGGGAGCTTTCTTT. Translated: CASSQVETGGAFF.

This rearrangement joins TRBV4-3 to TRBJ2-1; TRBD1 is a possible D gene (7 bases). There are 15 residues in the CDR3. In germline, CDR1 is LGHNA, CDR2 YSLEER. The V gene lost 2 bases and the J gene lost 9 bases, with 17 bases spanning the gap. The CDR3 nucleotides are TGCGCCAGCAGCCAAACGGAGGGGGCCCCACGTGAGCAGTTCTTC. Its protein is CASSQTEGAPREQFF.

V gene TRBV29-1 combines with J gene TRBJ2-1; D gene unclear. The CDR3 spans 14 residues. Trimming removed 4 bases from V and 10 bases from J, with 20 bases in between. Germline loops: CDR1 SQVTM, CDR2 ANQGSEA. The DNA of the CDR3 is TGCAGCGTTGCCCTTCCGGCTACCCTGCGCGAGCAGTTCTTC. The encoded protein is CSVALPATLREQFF.

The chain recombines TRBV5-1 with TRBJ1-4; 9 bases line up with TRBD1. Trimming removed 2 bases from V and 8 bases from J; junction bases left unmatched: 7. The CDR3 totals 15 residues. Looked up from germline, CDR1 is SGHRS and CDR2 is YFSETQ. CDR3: CASSLPGQGKEKLFF. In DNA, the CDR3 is TGCGCCAGCAGCTTACCGGGACAGGGTAAAGAAAAACTGTTTTTT. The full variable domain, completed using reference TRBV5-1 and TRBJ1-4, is KAGVTQTPRYLIKTRGQQVTLSCSPISGHRSVSWYQQTPGQGLQFLFEYFSETQRNKGNFPGRFSGRQFSNSRSEMNVSTLELGDSALYLCASSLPGQGKEKLFFGSGTQLSVL.

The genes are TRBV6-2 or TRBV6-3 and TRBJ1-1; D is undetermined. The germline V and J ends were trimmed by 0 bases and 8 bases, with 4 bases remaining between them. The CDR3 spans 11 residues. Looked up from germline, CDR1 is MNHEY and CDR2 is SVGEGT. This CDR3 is CASSYSTEAFF. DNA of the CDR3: TGTGCCAGCAGTTACTCGACGGAAGCTTTCTTT.

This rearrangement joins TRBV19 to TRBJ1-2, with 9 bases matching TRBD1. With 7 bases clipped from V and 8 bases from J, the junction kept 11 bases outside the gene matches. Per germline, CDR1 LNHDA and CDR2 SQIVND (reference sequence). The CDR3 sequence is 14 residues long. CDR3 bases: TGTGCCAGTACCTCCGGGGGGACAGGGAGAGGCTACACCTTC. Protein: CASTSGGTGRGYTF.

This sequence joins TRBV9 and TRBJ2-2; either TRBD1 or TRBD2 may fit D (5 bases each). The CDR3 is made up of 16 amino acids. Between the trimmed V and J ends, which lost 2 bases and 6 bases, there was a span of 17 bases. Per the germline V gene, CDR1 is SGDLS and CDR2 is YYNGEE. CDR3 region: CASSVQGDGGSGELFF. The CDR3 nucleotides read TGTGCCAGCAGCGTTCAAGGGGATGGGGGATCCGGGGAGCTGTTTTTT.

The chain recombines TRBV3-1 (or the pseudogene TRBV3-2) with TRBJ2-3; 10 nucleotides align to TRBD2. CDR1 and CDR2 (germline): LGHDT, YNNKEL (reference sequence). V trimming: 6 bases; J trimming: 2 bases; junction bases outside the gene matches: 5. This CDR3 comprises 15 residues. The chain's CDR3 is CASRGAGGPTDTQYF. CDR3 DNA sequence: TGTGCCAGCAGGGGAGCGGGGGGGCCCACAGATACGCAGTATTTT.

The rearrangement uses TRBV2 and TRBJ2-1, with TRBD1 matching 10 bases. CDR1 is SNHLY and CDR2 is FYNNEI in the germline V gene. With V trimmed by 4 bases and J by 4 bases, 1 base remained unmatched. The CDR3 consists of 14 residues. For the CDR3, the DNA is TGTGCCAGCAGTGGGACAGGGGGATACAATGAGCAGTTCTTC. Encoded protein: CASSGTGGYNEQFF.

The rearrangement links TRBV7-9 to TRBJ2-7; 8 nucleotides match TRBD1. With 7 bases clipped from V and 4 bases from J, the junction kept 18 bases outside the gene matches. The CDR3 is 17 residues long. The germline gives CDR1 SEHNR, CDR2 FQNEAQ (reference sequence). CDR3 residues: CASTKARQGRVVYEQYF. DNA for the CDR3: TGTGCCAGCACCAAAGCCAGACAGGGGCGCGTGGTTTACGAGCAGTACTTC.

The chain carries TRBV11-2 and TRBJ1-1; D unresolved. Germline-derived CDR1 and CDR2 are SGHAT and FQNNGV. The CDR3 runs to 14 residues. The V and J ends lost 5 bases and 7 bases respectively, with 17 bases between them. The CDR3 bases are TGTGCCAGCAGCGTCAGACGGGAGATCTATGAAGCTTTCTTT. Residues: CASSVRREIYEAFF.

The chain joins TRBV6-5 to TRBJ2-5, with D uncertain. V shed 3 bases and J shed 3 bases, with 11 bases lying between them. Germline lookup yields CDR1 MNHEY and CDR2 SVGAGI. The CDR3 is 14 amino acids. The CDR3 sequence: CASSYVPREETQYF. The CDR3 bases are TGTGCCAGCAGTTATGTTCCCAGAGAAGAGACCCAGTACTTC.

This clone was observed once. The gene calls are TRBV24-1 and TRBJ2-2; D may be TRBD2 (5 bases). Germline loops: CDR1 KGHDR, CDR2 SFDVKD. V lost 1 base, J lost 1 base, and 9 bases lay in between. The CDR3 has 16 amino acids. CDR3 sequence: CATSDFLGLNTGELFF. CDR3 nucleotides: TGTGCCACCAGTGATTTTTTAGGACTGAACACCGGGGAGCTGTTTTTT.

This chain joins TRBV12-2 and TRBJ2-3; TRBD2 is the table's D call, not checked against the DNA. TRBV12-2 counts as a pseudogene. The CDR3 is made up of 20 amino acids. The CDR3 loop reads CASRLAIGLAGGKNTDTQYF. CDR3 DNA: TGTGCAAGTCGCTTAGCGATTGGACTAGCGGGGGGAAAGAACACAGATACGCAGTATTTT.